A selection of T cell receptor beta chains follows, all from one sample in a study of blood T cell repertoires in COVID-19. Generated by immunoSEQ multiplex PCR, the TCRdb table keeps only in-frame clones and is missing some. The sample shows over 120,000 clones, roughly nine tenths of them seen only once. What was sequenced was peripheral blood. Receptors were obtained from a human donor in a cohort sampled during active COVID-19. Each CDR3 is given with its conserved first and last residue. The order of the fields is CDR3 protein, CDR3 DNA, D gene, V gene, clone size, J gene. D genes are given only for firm matches. Not all rows give a size; the values are once, few, many and, for expanded clones, a class.

CDR3 protein: CASSRQARGSNYGYTF; CDR3 DNA: TGTGCCAGCAGTCGACAGGCTCGCGGGTCTAACTATGGCTACACCTTC; D gene: .; V gene: TRBV6-6; clone size: .; J gene: TRBJ1-2
CDR3 protein: CASSVRQGPGEQYF; CDR3 DNA: TGTGCCAGCAGCGTACGACAGGGGCCAGGGGAGCAGTACTTC; D gene: TRBD1; V gene: TRBV7-2; clone size: .; J gene: TRBJ2-7
CDR3 protein: CASTPSWGGGGGYTF; CDR3 DNA: TGTGCCAGCACCCCATCGTGGGGAGGGGGAGGTGGCTACACCTTC; D gene: .; V gene: TRBV27; clone size: .; J gene: TRBJ1-2
CDR3 protein: CASSPGFYGYTF; CDR3 DNA: TGTGCCAGCAGCCCGGGGTTTTATGGCTACACCTTC; D gene: .; V gene: TRBV3-1/TRBV3-2; clone size: .; J gene: TRBJ1-2
CDR3 protein: CASSSLGRVTDEQFF; CDR3 DNA: TGTGCCAGCAGCTCCCTCGGCAGGGTTACTGATGAGCAGTTCTTC; D gene: .; V gene: TRBV7-8; clone size: .; J gene: TRBJ2-1
CDR3 protein: CASSLGVVQETQYF; CDR3 DNA: TGTGCCAGCAGTCTAGGGGTGGTCCAAGAGACCCAGTACTTC; D gene: .; V gene: TRBV6-5; clone size: .; J gene: TRBJ2-5
CDR3 protein: CASSIPGGRELFF; CDR3 DNA: TGTGCCAGCAGCATTCCAGGGGGCCGGGAGCTGTTTTTT; D gene: TRBD1; V gene: TRBV7-2; clone size: .; J gene: TRBJ2-2
CDR3 protein: CASSSQGPGELFF; CDR3 DNA: TGTGCCAGTAGTTCACAGGGGCCCGGGGAGCTGTTTTTT; D gene: TRBD1; V gene: TRBV19; clone size: .; J gene: TRBJ2-2
CDR3 protein: CASSIRGNTEAFF; CDR3 DNA: TGTGCCAGTAGTATAAGGGGGAACACTGAAGCTTTCTTT; D gene: .; V gene: TRBV19; clone size: .; J gene: TRBJ1-1
CDR3 protein: CASSLAGVGYGYTF; CDR3 DNA: TGCGCCAGCAGCTTGGCCGGGGTCGGCTATGGCTACACCTTC; D gene: .; V gene: TRBV5-1; clone size: .; J gene: TRBJ1-2
CDR3 protein: CASSTQGRGTEAFF; CDR3 DNA: TGTGCCAGCAGCACACAGGGTCGGGGCACTGAAGCTTTCTTT; D gene: .; V gene: TRBV7-9; clone size: .; J gene: TRBJ1-1
CDR3 protein: CASSLNRQASTDTQYF; CDR3 DNA: TGTGCCAGCAGCTTGAATCGCCAGGCCAGCACAGATACGCAGTATTTT; D gene: .; V gene: TRBV5-4; clone size: .; J gene: TRBJ2-3
CDR3 protein: CASQTGGVSAGELFF; CDR3 DNA: TGTGCCAGCCAAACAGGGGGGGTCAGTGCCGGGGAGCTGTTTTTT; D gene: .; V gene: TRBV15; clone size: .; J gene: TRBJ2-2
CDR3 protein: CASSKDREDTQYF; CDR3 DNA: TGTGCCAGCAGCAAGGACAGGGAAGATACGCAGTATTTT; D gene: TRBD1; V gene: TRBV6-4; clone size: .; J gene: TRBJ2-3
CDR3 protein: CASTIDRVNTEAFF; CDR3 DNA: TGCGCCAGCACCATTGACAGGGTGAACACTGAAGCTTTCTTT; D gene: TRBD1; V gene: TRBV5-1; clone size: .; J gene: TRBJ1-1
CDR3 protein: CASSQGQFNYGYTF; CDR3 DNA: TGTGCCAGCAGCCAAGGACAGTTTAACTATGGCTACACCTTC; D gene: .; V gene: TRBV4-2; clone size: .; J gene: TRBJ1-2
CDR3 protein: CASSPRQGATETQYF; CDR3 DNA: TGTGCCAGCTCACCCCGACAGGGGGCAACAGAGACCCAGTACTTC; D gene: TRBD1; V gene: TRBV18; clone size: .; J gene: TRBJ2-5
CDR3 protein: CASSLGRDLYGYTF; CDR3 DNA: TGCGCCAGCAGCTTGGGCCGGGATCTTTATGGCTACACCTTC; D gene: .; V gene: TRBV5-1; clone size: .; J gene: TRBJ1-2
CDR3 protein: CASSLGGLYEQYF; CDR3 DNA: TGTGCCAGTAGTCTGGGGGGACTCTACGAGCAGTACTTC; D gene: .; V gene: TRBV19; clone size: .; J gene: TRBJ2-7
CDR3 protein: CASSSLSGTGVSGANVLTF; CDR3 DNA: TGTGCCAGTAGTAGTCTATCCGGGACAGGGGTATCTGGGGCCAACGTCCTGACTTTC; D gene: TRBD1; V gene: TRBV19; clone size: .; J gene: TRBJ2-6
CDR3 protein: CASSYDRGPQETQYF; CDR3 DNA: TGTGCCAGCAGCTATGACAGGGGGCCTCAAGAGACCCAGTACTTC; D gene: TRBD1; V gene: TRBV7-2; clone size: .; J gene: TRBJ2-5
CDR3 protein: CASSLGLAGDADTQYF; CDR3 DNA: TGTGCCAGCAGCCTCGGACTAGCGGGGGACGCAGATACGCAGTATTTT; D gene: TRBD2; V gene: TRBV11-1; clone size: .; J gene: TRBJ2-3
CDR3 protein: CASRLQGASTEAFF; CDR3 DNA: TGTGCCAGCAGACTACAGGGAGCAAGCACTGAAGCTTTCTTT; D gene: .; V gene: TRBV6-5; clone size: few; J gene: TRBJ1-1
CDR3 protein: CASSLLGLAGVDTQYF; CDR3 DNA: TGTGCCAGCAGCTTACTGGGGCTAGCGGGGGTGGATACGCAGTATTTT; D gene: TRBD2; V gene: TRBV5-8; clone size: .; J gene: TRBJ2-3
CDR3 protein: CASSTGQGNEAFF; CDR3 DNA: TGCGCCAGCAGCACGGGACAGGGAAATGAAGCTTTCTTT; D gene: TRBD1; V gene: TRBV5-1; clone size: .; J gene: TRBJ1-1
CDR3 protein: CASSGQGANYGYTF; CDR3 DNA: TGTGCCAGCAGTGGTCAGGGGGCCAACTATGGCTACACCTTC; D gene: TRBD1; V gene: TRBV25-1; clone size: once; J gene: TRBJ1-2
CDR3 protein: CSGYQEGYTF; CDR3 DNA: TGCAGCGGGTACCAGGAAGGCTACACCTTC; D gene: .; V gene: TRBV29-1; clone size: .; J gene: TRBJ1-2
CDR3 protein: CASSQDLRLQGSLFF; CDR3 DNA: TGCGCCAGCAGCCAAGACCTTAGGTTGCAGGGTTCACTGTTTTTT; D gene: .; V gene: TRBV4-3; clone size: .; J gene: TRBJ1-4